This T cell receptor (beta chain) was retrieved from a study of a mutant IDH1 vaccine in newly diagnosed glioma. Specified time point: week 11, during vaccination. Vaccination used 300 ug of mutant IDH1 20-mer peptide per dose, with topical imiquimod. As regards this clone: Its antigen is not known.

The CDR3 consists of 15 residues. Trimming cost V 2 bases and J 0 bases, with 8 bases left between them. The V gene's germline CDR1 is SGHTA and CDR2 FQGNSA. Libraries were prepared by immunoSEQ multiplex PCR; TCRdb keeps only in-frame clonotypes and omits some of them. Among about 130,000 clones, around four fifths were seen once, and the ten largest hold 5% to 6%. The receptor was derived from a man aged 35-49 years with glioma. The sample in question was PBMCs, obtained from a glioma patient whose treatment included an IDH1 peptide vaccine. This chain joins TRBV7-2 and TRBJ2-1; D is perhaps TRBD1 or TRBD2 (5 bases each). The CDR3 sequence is CASSLRGASYNEQFF. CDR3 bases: TGTGCCAGCAGCTTAAGAGGGGCCTCCTACAATGAGCAGTTCTTC.